A single T cell receptor (beta chain) is shown here with its context. The antigen remains unidentified. The data derive from a study of T cells in Graves' hyperthyroidism and ophthalmopathy. Turning to the study itself: Peripheral blood was acquired at first diagnosis, ahead of any therapy whatsoever. Broader study findings: Ophthalmopathy prediction by the model preceded onset by a median roughly 6 months.

The study excluded patients with uncontrolled infection, other autoimmune disease, pregnancy or lactation. Germline V gene sequence: CDR1 SGHKS, CDR2 YYEKEE (reference sequence). V lost 0 bases and J 5 bases, leaving 14 bases between the germline ends. There are 15 residues in the CDR3. Using RNA transcripts as the source, TCR beta CDR3 regions were amplified. HTBI primers were the set used in a first-round RT-PCR of the TCR CDR3. TCRdb called the multiplex PCR reads again in MiXCR, with one record for every CDR3 protein. Among hundreds of thousands of distinct CDR3 sequences listed, roughly 15% were seen once.

The chain joins TRBV5-5 to TRBJ1-1, with D possibly being TRBD1 (5 bases). The sequenced material came from blood. The receptor comes from a woman aged 40 to 50 with Graves' ophthalmopathy. The CDR3 region is CASSLVGLGGTEAFF. Written as DNA, the CDR3 is TGTGCCAGCAGCTTGGTAGGGCTCGGGGGTACTGAAGCTTTCTTT. Combining the CDR3 with reference TRBV5-5 and TRBJ1-1 gives the whole variable domain DAGVTQSPTHLIKTRGQQVTLRCSPISGHKSVSWYQQVLGQGPQFIFQYYEKEERGRGNFPDRFSARQFPNYSSELNVNALLLGDSALYLCASSLVGLGGTEAFFGQGTRLTVV.